This T cell receptor beta chain emerged from a study of shared clonotypes between healthy human individuals. Assay: immunoSEQ multiplex PCR; the TCRdb copy retains only in-frame clones and omits some. This sample has about 2.4 million clones; around 94% occur once, and the top ten carry 0.14%. The sample was naive CD4+ T cells sorted from blood. As for subset: CD45RA+ positively selected. This sequence was found in a man aged 18 to 35 in good health.

The CDR3, as DNA: TGTGCCAGCTCACCACGGGGTCCGGAGGAGACCCAGTACTTC. It encodes CASSPRGPEETQYF. This chain connects TRBV18 to TRBJ2-5; D unresolved. The germline CDR1 and CDR2 sequences are KGHSH and LQKENI. Trimming pared 1 base from V and 5 bases from J, leaving 11 bases between. The CDR3 is 14 amino acids.